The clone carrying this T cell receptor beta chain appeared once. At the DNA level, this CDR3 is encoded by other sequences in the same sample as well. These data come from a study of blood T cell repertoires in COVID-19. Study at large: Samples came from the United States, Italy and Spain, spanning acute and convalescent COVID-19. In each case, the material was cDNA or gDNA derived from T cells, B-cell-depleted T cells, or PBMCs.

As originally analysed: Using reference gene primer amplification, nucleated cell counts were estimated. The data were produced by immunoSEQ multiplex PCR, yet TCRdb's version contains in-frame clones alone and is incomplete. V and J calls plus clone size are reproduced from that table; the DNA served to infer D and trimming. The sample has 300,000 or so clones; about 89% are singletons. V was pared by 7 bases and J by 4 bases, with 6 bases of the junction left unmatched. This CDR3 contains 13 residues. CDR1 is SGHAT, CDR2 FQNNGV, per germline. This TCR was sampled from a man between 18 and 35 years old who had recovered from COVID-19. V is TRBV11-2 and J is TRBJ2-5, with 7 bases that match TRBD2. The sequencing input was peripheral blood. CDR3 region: CASTPGGGETQYF. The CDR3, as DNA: TGTGCCAGCACCCCAGGCGGGGGAGAGACCCAGTACTTC.